These 13 T cell receptor beta chains originate from one sample sequenced in a study of shared clonotypes between healthy human individuals. Repertoires were generated with immunoSEQ multiplex PCR, while TCRdb's copy carries only in-frame clones and drops some. The sample holds about 2.4 million clones, around 90% seen once. Specimen: naive CD4+ T cells sorted from blood. Indicated subset: CD45RA+ positively selected. These receptors originate from a man aged 18 to 30 in good health.

The chain carries TRBV5-1 and TRBJ2-1; the D gene is possibly TRBD2 (6 bases). V dropped 4 bases and J dropped 3 bases, with 11 bases sitting between them. The CDR3 runs 14 residues. From germline, CDR1 is SGHRS and CDR2 YFSETQ. The CDR3 sequence is CASSGGLLYNEQFF. CDR3 bases: TGCGCCAGCAGCGGGGGACTGCTCTACAATGAGCAGTTCTTC. Combining the CDR3 with reference TRBV5-1 and TRBJ2-1 gives the whole variable domain KAGVTQTPRYLIKTRGQQVTLSCSPISGHRSVSWYQQTPGQGLQFLFEYFSETQRNKGNFPGRFSGRQFSNSRSEMNVSTLELGDSALYLCASSGGLLYNEQFFGPGTRLTVL.

In its sample, this clone was seen a few times. The chain employs TRBV6-5 and TRBJ2-1; 16 bases fit TRBD2. The CDR3 totals 15 residues. The germline gives CDR1 MNHEY, CDR2 SVGAGI. Losses at the gene ends were 0 bases for V and 15 bases for J; bases not matched to a gene: 5. CDR3 in amino acids: CASSYSGLAGGDPFF. In DNA form, the CDR3 reads TGTGCCAGCAGTTACTCGGGACTAGCGGGAGGGGACCCGTTCTTC.

The chain links TRBV6-1 to TRBJ2-3; 9 nucleotides align to TRBD2. Per the germline V gene, CDR1 is MNHNS and CDR2 is SASEGT. This CDR3 contains 14 residues. Trimming removed 7 bases from V and 3 bases from J; junction bases left unmatched: 5. The CDR3 coding sequence is TGTGCCAGCAAGACTAGCGGTCGTACAGATACGCAGTATTTT. It yields the protein CASKTSGRTDTQYF.

A single count supports this clone. Other DNA variants within this sample encode the same CDR3. The genes are TRBV7-2 and TRBJ2-3; no reliable D call. CDR3 length: 14 residues. Per the germline V gene, CDR1 is SGHTA and CDR2 is FQGNSA. The V end was cut by 0 bases, the J end by 0 bases, with 4 bases between. CDR3 bases: TGTGCCAGCAGCTTAGCCGGAAGCACAGATACGCAGTATTTT. As protein: CASSLAGSTDTQYF.

The chain employs TRBV5-1 and TRBJ2-5, with D perhaps matching TRBD1 or TRBD2 (5 bases each). Trimming took 3 bases from V and 4 from J, leaving 13 bases between them. There are 14 residues in the CDR3. Germline V lookup: CDR1 SGHRS, CDR2 YFSETQ. The CDR3 is CASSSSGAVETQYF. In nucleotides, the CDR3 is TGCGCCAGCAGCTCCTCCGGGGCGGTAGAGACCCAGTACTTC.

This chain uses TRBV7-8 with TRBJ2-1, with D uncertain. The germline V gene encodes CDR1 SGHVS and CDR2 FQNEAQ. The CDR3 consists of 15 residues. V was clipped by 5 bases and J by 4 bases, with 15 bases between them. CDR3 residues: CASSPWQVGYNEQFF. The CDR3 DNA reads TGTGCCAGCAGCCCCTGGCAGGTCGGGTACAATGAGCAGTTCTTC. The complete variable domain, with remaining parts taken from reference TRBV7-8 and TRBJ2-1, reads GAGVSQSPRYKVAKRGQDVALRCDPISGHVSLFWYQQALGQGPEFLTYFQNEAQLDKSGLPSDRFFAERPEGSVSTLKIQRTQQEDSAVYLCASSPWQVGYNEQFFGPGTRLTVL.

The chain uses TRBV18 and TRBJ2-7; D is undetermined. The germline V gene encodes CDR1 KGHSH and CDR2 LQKENI. CDR3 length equals 13 residues. V lost 2 bases and J lost 3, with 8 bases in between. CDR3 bases: TGTGCCAGCTCACCAGGAGAATACTACGAGCAGTACTTC. As protein: CASSPGEYYEQYF.

The CDR3 loop is CASSGQEGLFDGYTF. CDR3 in DNA: TGTGCCAGTAGTGGACAGGAGGGTCTTTTCGATGGCTACACCTTC. The chain links TRBV19 to TRBJ1-2; 7 nucleotides agree with TRBD1. V lost 5 bases, J lost 6 bases, and 12 bases stayed unmatched. The CDR3 has 15 residues. Germline CDR1 is LNHDA and CDR2 is SQIVND (reference sequence). Full variable domain (rest looked up from reference TRBV19 and TRBJ1-2): DGGITQSPKYLFRKEGQNVTLSCEQNLNHDAMYWYRQDPGQGLRLIYYSQIVNDFQKGDIAEGYSVSREKKESFPLTVTSAQKNPTAFYLCASSGQEGLFDGYTFGSGTRLTVV.

V and J are TRBV5-1 and TRBJ2-7; 10 bases are shared with TRBD1. In germline, CDR1 is SGHRS, CDR2 YFSETQ. Trimming at V came to 5 bases and at J to 2 bases, leaving 4 bases not matched to a gene. The CDR3 has 14 residues. The chain's CDR3 is CASRTGGAPYEQYF. The CDR3 bases are TGCGCCAGCAGGACAGGGGGCGCCCCCTACGAGCAGTACTTC. Supplemented by reference TRBV5-1 and TRBJ2-7, the full variable domain reads KAGVTQTPRYLIKTRGQQVTLSCSPISGHRSVSWYQQTPGQGLQFLFEYFSETQRNKGNFPGRFSGRQFSNSRSEMNVSTLELGDSALYLCASRTGGAPYEQYFGPGTRLTVT.

This clone was seen a few times. The rearrangement joins TRBV7-2 to TRBJ1-3, with TRBD1 matching 7 bases. The V gene end was trimmed by 5 bases and the J gene end by 2 bases; junction bases not matched to a gene: 0. This CDR3 is 13 amino acids long. Looked up from germline, CDR1 is SGHTA and CDR2 is FQGNSA. The CDR3 loop reads CASSDRAGNTIYF. CDR3 nucleotides: TGTGCCAGCAGCGACAGGGCTGGAAACACCATATATTTT.

CDR3 DNA: TGTGCCAGCAGCTCCATTGGACAGTCCCAGCATTTT. It codes for CASSSIGQSQHF. The chain combines TRBV7-9 with TRBJ1-5, with D possibly TRBD1 on 6 matching bases. Trimming took 4 bases from V and 11 from J, leaving 12 bases between them. Germline V gene sequence: CDR1 SEHNR, CDR2 FQNEAQ (reference sequence). This CDR3 spans 12 amino acids.

This clone came up a few times. This chain links TRBV6-5 with TRBJ2-7, with D possibly being TRBD1 (5 bases). CDR3 length equals 15 residues. V was pared by 0 bases and J by 2 bases, with 11 bases between. CDR1 is MNHEY and CDR2 is SVGAGI in the germline V gene. In DNA, the CDR3 is TGTGCCAGCAGTTACTCCCCAGGGCTTCCCTACGAGCAGTACTTC. Amino acids: CASSYSPGLPYEQYF.

The chain carries TRBV5-1 and TRBJ2-7; 15 bases agree with TRBD2. The CDR3 consists of 16 residues. Germline CDR1 reads SGHRS; CDR2 reads YFSETQ. J lost 4 bases, V lost 4 bases, and 6 bases had no gene match. CDR3 nucleotides: TGCGCCAGCAGCCTAGGGACTAGCGGGAGGAGGTACGAGCAGTACTTC. It is translated as CASSLGTSGRRYEQYF.